In its sample, the clone carrying this T cell receptor beta chain was seen once. The CDR3 has 18 residues. From germline, CDR1 is SGHRS and CDR2 YFSETQ. Trimming pared 1 base from V and 0 bases from J, leaving 14 bases between. Only CD45RO-negative cells positively selected for CCR7 counted as naive CD8 cells, so terminally differentiated effector memory CD45RA+ cells were excluded. The sample comes from a study of shared clonotypes between healthy human individuals. The table came from immunoSEQ multiplex PCR; TCRdb's copy has only in-frame clones and leaves some out. The sample yields millions of clones, 85% to 95% seen once.

This chain uses TRBV5-1 with TRBJ1-6; D remains unclear. This TCR was recovered from a man younger than 30 in good health. Sequenced input: naive CD8+ T cells sorted from blood. CDR3 region: CASSLSSPGSSYNSPLHF. In DNA, the CDR3 is TGCGCCAGCAGCTTGTCCTCCCCGGGGAGCTCCTATAATTCACCCCTCCACTTT.